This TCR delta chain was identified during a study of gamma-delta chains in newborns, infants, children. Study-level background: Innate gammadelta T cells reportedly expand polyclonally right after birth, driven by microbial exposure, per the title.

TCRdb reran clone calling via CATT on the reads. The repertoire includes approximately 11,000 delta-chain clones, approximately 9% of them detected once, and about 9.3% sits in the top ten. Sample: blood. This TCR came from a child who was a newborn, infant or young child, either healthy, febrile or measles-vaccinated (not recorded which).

The CDR3 sequence: CACDEYTGSSWDTRQMFF. DNA for the CDR3: TGTGCCTGTGACGAGTATACGGGGAGCTCCTGGGACACCCGACAGATGTTTTTC. This rearrangement joins TRDV2 to TRDJ3, with D tentatively TRDD3 (5 bases). The V end was cut by 3 bases, the J end by 0 bases, with 14 bases between. The CDR3 runs to 18 residues. Germline V gene data show CDR1 as GEAIGNYY and CDR2 as EKD.